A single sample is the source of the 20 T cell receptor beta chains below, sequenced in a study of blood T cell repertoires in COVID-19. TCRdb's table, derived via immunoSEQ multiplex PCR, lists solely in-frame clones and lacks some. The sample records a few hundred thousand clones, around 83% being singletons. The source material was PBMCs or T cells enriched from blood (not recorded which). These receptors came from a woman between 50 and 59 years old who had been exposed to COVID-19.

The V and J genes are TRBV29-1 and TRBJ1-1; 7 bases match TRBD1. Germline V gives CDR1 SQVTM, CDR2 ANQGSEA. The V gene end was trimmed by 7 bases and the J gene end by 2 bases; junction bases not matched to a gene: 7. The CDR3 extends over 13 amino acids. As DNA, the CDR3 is TGCAGCGGTCAACGGGACAGCAACACTGAAGCTTTCTTT. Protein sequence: CSGQRDSNTEAFF.

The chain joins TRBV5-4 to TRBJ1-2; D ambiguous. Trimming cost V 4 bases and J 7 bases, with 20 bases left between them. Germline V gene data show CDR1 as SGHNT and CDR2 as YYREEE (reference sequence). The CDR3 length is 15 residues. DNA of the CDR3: TGTGCCAGCAGCGTGGATATGGCAGATCGGGGTGGCTACACCTTC. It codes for CASSVDMADRGGYTF. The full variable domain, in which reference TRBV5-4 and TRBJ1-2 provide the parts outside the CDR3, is ETGVTQSPTHLIKTRGQQVTLRCSSQSGHNTVSWYQQALGQGPQFIFQYYREEENGRGNFPPRFSGLQFPNYSSELNVNALELDDSALYLCASSVDMADRGGYTFGSGTRLTVV.

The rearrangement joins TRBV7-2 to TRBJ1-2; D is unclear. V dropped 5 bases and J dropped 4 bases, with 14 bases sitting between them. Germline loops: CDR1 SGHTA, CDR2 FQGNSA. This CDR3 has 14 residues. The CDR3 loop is CASSPSNPPYGYTF. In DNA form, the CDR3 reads TGTGCCAGCAGCCCTAGTAACCCCCCCTATGGCTACACCTTC.

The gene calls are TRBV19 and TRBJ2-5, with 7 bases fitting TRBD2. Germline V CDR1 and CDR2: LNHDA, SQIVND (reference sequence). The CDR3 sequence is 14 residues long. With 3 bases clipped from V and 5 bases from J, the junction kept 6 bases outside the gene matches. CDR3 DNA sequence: TGTGCCAGTAGTATGGGCGGGGGAGGGGAGACCCAGTACTTC. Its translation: CASSMGGGGETQYF.

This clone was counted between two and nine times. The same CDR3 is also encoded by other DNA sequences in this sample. CDR3 DNA sequence: TGTGCCAGCAGCGCCCCGGGACAGGGTAATGAAAAACTGTTTTTT. Protein sequence: CASSAPGQGNEKLFF. The rearrangement links TRBV9 to TRBJ1-4, with 9 bases aligning to TRBD1. Germline CDR1 SGDLS, CDR2 YYNGEE. V lost 3 bases and J lost 4; bases outside the gene matches: 4. CDR3 length equals 15 residues.

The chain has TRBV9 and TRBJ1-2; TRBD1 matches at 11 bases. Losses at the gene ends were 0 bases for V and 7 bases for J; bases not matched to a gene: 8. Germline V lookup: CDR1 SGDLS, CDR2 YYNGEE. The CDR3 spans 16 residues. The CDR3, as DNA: TGTGCCAGCAGCGTAGACCCCACGGGACAGGGGGGTGGCTACACCTTC. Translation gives CASSVDPTGQGGGYTF.

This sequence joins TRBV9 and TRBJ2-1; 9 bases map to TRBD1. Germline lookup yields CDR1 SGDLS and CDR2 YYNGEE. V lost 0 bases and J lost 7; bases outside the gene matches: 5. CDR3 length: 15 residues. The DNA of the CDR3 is TGTGCCAGCAGCGTAGCACAGGGGGCGGATAATGAGCAGTTCTTC. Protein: CASSVAQGADNEQFF.

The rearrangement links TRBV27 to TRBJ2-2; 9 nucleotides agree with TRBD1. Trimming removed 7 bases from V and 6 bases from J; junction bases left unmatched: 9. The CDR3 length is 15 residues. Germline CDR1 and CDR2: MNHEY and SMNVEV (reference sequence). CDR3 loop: CASTMGQGLPGELFF. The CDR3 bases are TGTGCCAGCACCATGGGACAGGGTTTGCCCGGGGAGCTGTTTTTT.

In nucleotides, the CDR3 is TGTGCCAGCAGCTCGGGGGGGCAAGCGGCCGGGGAGCTGTTTTTT. Translated, it gives CASSSGGQAAGELFF. The rearrangement joins TRBV11-2 to TRBJ2-2, with 8 bases that match TRBD2. Germline V CDR1 and CDR2: SGHAT, FQNNGV. The CDR3 contains 15 residues. The V segment lost 4 bases and the J segment 6 bases; nucleotides outside the gene matches: 7.

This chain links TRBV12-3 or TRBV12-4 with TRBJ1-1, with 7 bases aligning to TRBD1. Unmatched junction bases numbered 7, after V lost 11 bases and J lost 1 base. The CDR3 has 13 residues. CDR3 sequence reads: CASQRTGNTEAFF. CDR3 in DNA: TGTGCCTCGCAGCGGACAGGGAACACTGAAGCTTTCTTT.

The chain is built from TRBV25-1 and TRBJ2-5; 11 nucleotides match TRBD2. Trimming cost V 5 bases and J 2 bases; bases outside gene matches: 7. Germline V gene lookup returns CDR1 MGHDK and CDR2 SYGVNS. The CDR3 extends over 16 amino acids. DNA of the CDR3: TGTGCCAGCAGTCCTCTAGCGGGGGGATTTCAAGAGACCCAGTACTTC. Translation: CASSPLAGGFQETQYF.

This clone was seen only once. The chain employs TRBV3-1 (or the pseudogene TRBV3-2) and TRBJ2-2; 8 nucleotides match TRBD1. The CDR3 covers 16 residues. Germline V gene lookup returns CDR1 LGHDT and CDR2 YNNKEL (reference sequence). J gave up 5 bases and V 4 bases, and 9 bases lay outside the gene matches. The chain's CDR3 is CASSPKRRQGTGELFF. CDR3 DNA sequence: TGTGCCAGCAGCCCCAAAAGGCGACAGGGGACCGGGGAGCTGTTTTTT.

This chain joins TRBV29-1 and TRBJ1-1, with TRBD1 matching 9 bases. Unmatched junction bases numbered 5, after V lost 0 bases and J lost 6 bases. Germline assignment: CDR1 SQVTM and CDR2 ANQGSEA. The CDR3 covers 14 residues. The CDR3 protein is CSVEETGGAAEAFF. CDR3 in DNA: TGCAGCGTTGAAGAAACAGGGGGCGCGGCTGAAGCTTTCTTT.

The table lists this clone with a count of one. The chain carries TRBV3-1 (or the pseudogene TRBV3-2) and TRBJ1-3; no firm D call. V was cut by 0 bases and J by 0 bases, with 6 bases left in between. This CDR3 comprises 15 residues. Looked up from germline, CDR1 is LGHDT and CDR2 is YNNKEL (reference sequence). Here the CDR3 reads CASSQDFGSGNTIYF. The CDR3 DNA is TGTGCCAGCAGCCAAGACTTCGGCTCTGGAAACACCATATATTTT.

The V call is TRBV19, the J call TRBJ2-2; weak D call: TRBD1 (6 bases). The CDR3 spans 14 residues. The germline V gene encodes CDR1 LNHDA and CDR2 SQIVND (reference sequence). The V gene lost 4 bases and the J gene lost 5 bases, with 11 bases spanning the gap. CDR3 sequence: CASSNQGNTGELFF. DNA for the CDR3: TGTGCCAGTAGTAACCAGGGGAATACCGGGGAGCTGTTTTTT.

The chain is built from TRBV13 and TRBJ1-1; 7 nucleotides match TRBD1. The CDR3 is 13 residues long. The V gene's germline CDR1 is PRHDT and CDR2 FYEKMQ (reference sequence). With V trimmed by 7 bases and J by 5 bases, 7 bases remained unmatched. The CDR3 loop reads CASTQQGWTEAFF. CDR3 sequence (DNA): TGTGCCAGCACCCAACAGGGGTGGACTGAAGCTTTCTTT.

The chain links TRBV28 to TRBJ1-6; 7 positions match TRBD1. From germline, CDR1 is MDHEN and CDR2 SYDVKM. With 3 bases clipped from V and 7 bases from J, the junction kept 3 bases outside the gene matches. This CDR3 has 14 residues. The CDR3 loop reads CASSLGRGNSPLHF. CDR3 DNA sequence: TGTGCCAGCAGTTTGGGCAGGGGGAATTCACCCCTCCACTTT.

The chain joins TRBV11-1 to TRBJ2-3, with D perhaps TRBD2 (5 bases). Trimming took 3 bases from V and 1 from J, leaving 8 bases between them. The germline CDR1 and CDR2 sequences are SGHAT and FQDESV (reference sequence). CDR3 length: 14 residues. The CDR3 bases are TGTGCCAGCAGCTTTAACGGGGGCACAGATACGCAGTATTTT. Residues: CASSFNGGTDTQYF.

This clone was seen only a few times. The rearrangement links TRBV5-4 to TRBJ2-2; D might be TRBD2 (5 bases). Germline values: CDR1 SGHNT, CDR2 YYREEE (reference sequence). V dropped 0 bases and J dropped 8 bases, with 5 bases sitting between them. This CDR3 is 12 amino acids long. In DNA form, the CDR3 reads TGTGCCAGCAGCTTGGAGCGGGGGGAGCTGTTTTTT. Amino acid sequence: CASSLERGELFF.

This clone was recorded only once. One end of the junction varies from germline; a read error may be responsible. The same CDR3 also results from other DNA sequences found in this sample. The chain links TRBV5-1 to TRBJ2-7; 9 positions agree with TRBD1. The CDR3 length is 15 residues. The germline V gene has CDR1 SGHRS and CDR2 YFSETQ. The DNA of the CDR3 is TGCGCCAGCAGCATAAGAGGGACAGGGTTCTCCGAGCAGTACTTT. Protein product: CASSIRGTGFSEQYF.